This T cell receptor beta chain was obtained from a study of blood T cell repertoires in COVID-19. Study-level information: Sites across the United States, Italy and Spain contributed samples from acute and convalescent COVID-19. PBMCs, B-cell-depleted T cells, or T cells provided the cDNA or gDNA that made up the material.

The V and J ends lost 0 bases and 4 bases respectively, with 9 bases between them. Per the germline V gene, CDR1 is SGHVS and CDR2 is FQNEAQ. The CDR3 is 14 amino acids. Authors' analysis steps: Amplification with reference gene primers provided the estimates of nucleated cell counts. The repertoire was sequenced with immunoSEQ multiplex PCR; TCRdb's copy has only in-frame clones and lacks some. The D gene and trimming were derived from the DNA, and the V and J assignments and clone size from that table. The table has 40,000 or so clones, around 90% seen once. Sequencing was done on a sample of peripheral blood. The J gene is TRBJ1-1, the V gene TRBV7-8; D ambiguous. The TCR sequence derives from a man aged 50-59 years with active COVID-19. CDR3 region: CASSLARGVTEAFF. The CDR3 DNA is TGTGCCAGCAGCTTAGCTCGAGGAGTCACTGAAGCTTTCTTT.